These T cell receptor beta chains were read from a single sample in a study of blood T cell repertoires in COVID-19. Sequencing used immunoSEQ multiplex PCR; TCRdb keeps in-frame clones, though not all of them. The repertoire holds tens of thousands of clones, with over 80% as singletons. Sample: peripheral blood. Receptor source: a human donor with active COVID-19. The donor label of this sample is uncertain. CDR3s include the opening cysteine and the closing phenylalanine or tryptophan. A D gene is named only where the DNA matches it firmly. A clone size is listed for some rows: how often the clone was seen (once, few, many), or a class if it is expanded.

>TRBD2|TRBV28|TRBJ2-7|.
CASSFGLAARFSYEQYF
TGTGCCAGCAGTTTCGGACTAGCGGCCCGCTTCTCCTACGAGCAGTACTTC
>TRBD2|TRBV6-5|TRBJ2-5|.
CASTASGQETQYF
TGTGCCAGCACCGCTAGCGGACAAGAGACCCAGTACTTC
>TRBD2|TRBV7-8|TRBJ2-1|.
CASSPSAGAYNEQFF
TGTGCCAGCAGCCCCTCGGCGGGAGCTTACAATGAGCAGTTCTTC
>.|TRBV4-2|TRBJ1-1|.
CASSQVERGFTEAFF
TGTGCCAGCAGCCAAGTTGAGAGGGGGTTCACTGAAGCTTTCTTT
>TRBD2|TRBV5-1|TRBJ2-2|.
CASRYRTSGTGELFF
TGCGCCAGCAGATATAGGACTAGCGGAACCGGGGAGCTGTTTTTT
>TRBD1|TRBV7-8|TRBJ2-7|.
CASSFGTVSSYEQYF
TGTGCCAGCAGCTTCGGGACAGTCAGCTCCTACGAGCAGTACTTC
>.|TRBV6-5|TRBJ2-7|.
CASSPNSYEQYF
TGTGCCAGCAGCCCAAACTCCTACGAGCAGTACTTC
>.|TRBV6-1|TRBJ1-1|.
CAGSAQGGGFLPEAFF
TGTGCCGGCAGTGCCCAGGGTGGCGGTTTCTTGCCTGAAGCTTTCTTT
>TRBD2|TRBV2|TRBJ2-3|.
CASSEWGLAGGDTQYF
TGTGCCAGCAGTGAATGGGGACTAGCGGGAGGGGATACGCAGTATTTT
>TRBD1|TRBV9|TRBJ1-2|.
CASSTRLGGGDGYTF
TGTGCCAGCAGCACCCGTCTAGGGGGCGGAGATGGCTACACCTTC
>TRBD2|TRBV4-1|TRBJ2-3|.
CASSQEGPSGRGSLTDTQYF
TGCGCCAGCAGCCAAGAGGGCCCTAGCGGGAGAGGATCCCTCACAGATACGCAGTATTTT
>TRBD1|TRBV2|TRBJ1-3|.
CASSRDRGNTIYF
TGTGCCAGCAGCCGGGACAGAGGAAACACCATATATTTT
>TRBD2|TRBV15|TRBJ2-1|.
CATSRRRGLAGVLSYNEQFF
TGTGCCACCAGCAGGAGGAGAGGACTAGCGGGAGTGCTGTCCTACAATGAGCAGTTCTTC
>TRBD2|TRBV7-9|TRBJ2-1|.
CASSPRGGSTYNEQFF
TGTGCCAGCAGCCCCCGCGGCGGGAGTACCTACAATGAGCAGTTCTTC
>TRBD2|TRBV18|TRBJ2-1|.
CASSPLAGGLSNEQFF
TGTGCCAGCTCACCACTAGCGGGAGGGCTGAGCAATGAGCAGTTCTTC
>.|TRBV6-5|TRBJ2-1|.
CASSSRYNNEQFF
TGTGCCAGCAGTTCTCGTTACAACAATGAGCAGTTCTTC
>.|TRBV5-5|TRBJ2-5|.
CASSFSLSGYQETQYF
TGTGCCAGCAGTTTTAGCCTGTCCGGGTACCAAGAGACCCAGTACTTC
>.|TRBV9|TRBJ2-1|.
CASSVAAGARWGHNEQFF
TGTGCCAGCAGCGTAGCTGCGGGAGCCAGGTGGGGGCACAATGAGCAGTTCTTC
>TRBD2|TRBV27|TRBJ2-1|.
CASSLSSGSRHEQFF
TGTGCCAGCAGTCTCTCTAGCGGGAGTCGTCATGAGCAGTTCTTC
>.|TRBV9|TRBJ2-4|once
CASSGSTRGNIQYF
TGTGCCAGCAGCGGTTCGACTCGGGGAAACATTCAGTACTTC
>.|TRBV6-4|TRBJ1-6|.
CASIIPRATGNSPLHF
TGTGCCAGCATCATACCGAGGGCGACAGGAAATTCACCCCTCCACTTT
>TRBD1|TRBV5-5|TRBJ2-4|once
CASSLAGTVAKNIQYF
TGTGCCAGCAGCTTGGCCGGGACAGTAGCCAAAAACATTCAGTACTTC
>TRBD1|TRBV27|TRBJ2-1|.
CASSLRQGAYNEQFF
TGTGCCAGCAGTTTGCGACAGGGGGCTTACAATGAGCAGTTCTTC
>TRBD2|TRBV9|TRBJ2-3|.
CASSFSGRLTDTQYF
TGTGCCAGCAGCTTTAGCGGGAGGCTCACAGATACGCAGTATTTT
>TRBD1|TRBV7-6|TRBJ1-1|.
CASSFYLGQGVSEAFF
TGTGCCAGCAGCTTTTATTTGGGACAGGGGGTGAGTGAAGCTTTCTTT
>TRBD2|TRBV3-1/TRBV3-2|TRBJ2-5|.
CASSLRTSGRVETQYF
TGTGCCAGCAGCTTACGGACTAGCGGGAGGGTAGAGACCCAGTACTTC
>TRBD1|TRBV30|TRBJ2-5|.
CAWTRQGGETQYF
TGTGCCTGGACGAGACAGGGGGGAGAGACCCAGTACTTC
>.|TRBV5-1|TRBJ1-5|.
CASSWRGDQPQHF
TGCGCCAGCAGCTGGCGGGGAGATCAGCCCCAGCATTTT
>.|TRBV6-7|TRBJ1-5|.
CASLPVPYQPQHF
TGTGCCAGCCTCCCGGTACCCTATCAGCCCCAGCATTTT
>.|TRBV10-2|TRBJ1-2|.
CASSEWSYGYTF
TGCGCCAGCAGCGAGTGGAGCTATGGCTACACCTTC
>.|TRBV6-5|TRBJ1-3|.
CASSVRGGNTIYF
TGTGCCAGCAGCGTCCGGGGAGGAAACACCATATATTTT
>.|TRBV5-1|TRBJ2-1|once
CASSSPPGDNEQFF
TGCGCCAGCAGCTCCCCCCCGGGGGACAATGAGCAGTTCTTC
>.|TRBV19|TRBJ1-1|.
CASSMGGANTEAFF
TGTGCCAGTAGTATGGGGGGGGCAAACACTGAAGCTTTCTTT
>.|TRBV5-1|TRBJ2-1|once
CASGISDGRYNEQFF
TGCGCCAGCGGTATCTCCGACGGGAGATACAATGAGCAGTTCTTC
>TRBD2|TRBV3-1/TRBV3-2|TRBJ2-3|.
CASSQGSLAGGRTDTQYF
TGTGCCAGCAGCCAAGGGAGTCTTGCGGGGGGTCGCACAGATACGCAGTATTTT
>TRBD1|TRBV30|TRBJ2-7|.
CAWGQARDEQYF
TGTGCCTGGGGACAGGCGAGGGACGAGCAGTACTTC
>TRBD2|TRBV9|TRBJ2-1|.
CASTKLAESYNEQFF
TGTGCCAGCACCAAGCTAGCGGAATCTTACAATGAGCAGTTCTTC
>.|TRBV5-4|TRBJ2-5|.
CASSWGLGETQYF
TGTGCCAGCAGCTGGGGACTTGGGGAGACCCAGTACTTC
>.|TRBV6-2/TRBV6-3|TRBJ2-5|.
CASSYGGGGETQYF
TGTGCCAGCAGTTACGGGGGAGGGGGAGAGACCCAGTACTTC
>.|TRBV5-1|TRBJ1-2|.
CASSLVGGTNYGYTF
TGCGCCAGCAGCTTGGTAGGCGGGACTAACTATGGCTACACCTTC